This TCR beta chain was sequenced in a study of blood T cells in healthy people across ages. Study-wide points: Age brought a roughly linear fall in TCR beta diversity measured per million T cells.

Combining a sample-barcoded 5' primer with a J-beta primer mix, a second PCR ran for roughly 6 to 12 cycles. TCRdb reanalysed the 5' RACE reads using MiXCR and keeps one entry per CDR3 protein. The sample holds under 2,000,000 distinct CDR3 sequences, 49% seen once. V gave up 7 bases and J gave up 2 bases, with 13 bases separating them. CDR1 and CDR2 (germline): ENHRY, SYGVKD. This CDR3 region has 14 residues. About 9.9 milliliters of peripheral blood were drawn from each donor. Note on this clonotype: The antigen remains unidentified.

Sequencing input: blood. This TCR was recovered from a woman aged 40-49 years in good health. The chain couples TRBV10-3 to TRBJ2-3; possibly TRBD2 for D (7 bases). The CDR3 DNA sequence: TGTGCCATCATGCCCCGGGGGGCCACAGATACGCAGTATTTT. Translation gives CAIMPRGATDTQYF.